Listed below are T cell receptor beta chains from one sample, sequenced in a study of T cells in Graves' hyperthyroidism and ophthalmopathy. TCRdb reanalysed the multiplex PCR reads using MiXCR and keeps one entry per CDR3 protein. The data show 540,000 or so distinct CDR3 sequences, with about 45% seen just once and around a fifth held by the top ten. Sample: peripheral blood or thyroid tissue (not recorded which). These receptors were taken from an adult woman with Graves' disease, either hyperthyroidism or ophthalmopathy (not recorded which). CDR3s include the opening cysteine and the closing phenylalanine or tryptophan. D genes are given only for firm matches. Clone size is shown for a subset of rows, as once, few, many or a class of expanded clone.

CDR3: CSADTGTGDTLGETQYF; DNA: TGCAGTGCTGATACCGGGACAGGGGATACCTTGGGGGAGACCCAGTACTTC; size: many; J: TRBJ2-5; V: TRBV20-1; D: TRBD1
CDR3: CATSDRQGNQPQQYF; DNA: TGTGCCACCAGTGACCGACAGGGCAATCAGCCCCAGCAGTACTTC; size: once; J: TRBJ2-7; V: TRBV24-1; D: TRBD1
CDR3: CASSLVAGGLSGANVLTF; DNA: TGTGCCAGCAGCTTAGTAGCAGGGGGCCTTTCTGGGGCCAACGTCCTGACTTTC; size: .; J: TRBJ2-6; V: TRBV7-6; D: TRBD1
CDR3: CASPKGVGYGYTF; DNA: TGTGCCAGCCCAAAAGGGGTCGGCTATGGCTACACCTTC; size: many; J: TRBJ1-2; V: TRBV6-1; D: .
CDR3: CSLAGALETQYF; DNA: TGCAGCTTAGCAGGGGCGTTAGAGACCCAGTACTTC; size: .; J: TRBJ2-5; V: TRBV29-1; D: .
CDR3: CASSLNGQGYYGYTF; DNA: TGTGCCAGCAGCTTAAATGGACAGGGTTACTATGGCTACACCTTC; size: .; J: TRBJ1-2; V: TRBV5-1; D: TRBD1
CDR3: CASSVHRDTGELFF; DNA: TGCGCCAGCTCTGTCCACAGGGACACCGGGGAGCTGTTTTTT; size: .; J: TRBJ2-2; V: TRBV5-1; D: .
CDR3: CASRNREGPANTGELFF; DNA: TGTGCCAGCAGGAACAGGGAGGGCCCAGCGAACACCGGGGAGCTGTTTTTT; size: once; J: TRBJ2-2; V: TRBV6-5; D: .
CDR3: CSVAQGGMNTGAFF; DNA: TGCAGCGTTGCGCAGGGGGGGATGAACACTGGAGCTTTCTTT; size: .; J: TRBJ1-1; V: TRBV29-1; D: TRBD1
CDR3: CASSLVAGRETQYF; DNA: TGCGCCAGCAGCTTGGTTGCAGGGCGGGAGACCCAGTACTTC; size: .; J: TRBJ2-5; V: TRBV5-1; D: .
CDR3: CASSPTGAGTGELFF; DNA: TGCGCCAGCAGTCCGACAGGTGCTGGCACCGGGGAGCTGTTTTTT; size: .; J: TRBJ2-2; V: TRBV5-1; D: .
CDR3: CASSSPRAGHTGELFF; DNA: TGTGCCAGCAGTTCCCCCCGAGCGGGGCACACCGGGGAGCTGTTTTTT; size: few; J: TRBJ2-2; V: TRBV12-3/TRBV12-4; D: TRBD2
CDR3: CSVTGSSSYEQYF; DNA: TGCAGCGTGACCGGCTCAAGCTCCTACGAGCAGTACTTC; size: few; J: TRBJ2-7; V: TRBV29-1; D: .
CDR3: CSAHLGGKTYEQYF; DNA: TGCAGTGCTCACCTCGGGGGGAAGACCTACGAGCAGTACTTC; size: many; J: TRBJ2-7; V: TRBV20-1; D: TRBD2
CDR3: CASSLRGAGAEAFF; DNA: TGTGCCAGCAGTTTACGGGGGGCCGGGGCTGAAGCTTTCTTT; size: few; J: TRBJ1-1; V: TRBV28; D: .
CDR3: CASSLRGPTEAFF; DNA: TGTGCCAGCAGCTTGAGGGGGCCCACTGAAGCTTTCTTT; size: many; J: TRBJ1-1; V: TRBV5-6; D: TRBD1
CDR3: CSASRVRSGHF; DNA: TGCAGTGCTAGCAGGGTCAGGTCAGGCCACTTT; size: .; J: TRBJ1-6; V: TRBV20-1; D: .
CDR3: CASSITGYQETQYF; DNA: TGTGCCAGCAGCATCACAGGCTACCAAGAGACCCAGTACTTC; size: .; J: TRBJ2-5; V: TRBV7-2; D: .
CDR3: CASTRQGGAGELFF; DNA: TGTGCCAGCACAAGACAGGGTGGTGCCGGGGAGCTGTTTTTT; size: many; J: TRBJ2-2; V: TRBV5-5; D: TRBD1
CDR3: CASQDSLNTEAFF; DNA: TGTGCCAGCCAGGACAGCTTGAACACTGAAGCTTTCTTT; size: many; J: TRBJ1-1; V: TRBV19; D: .
CDR3: CASSISQGPHEQYF; DNA: TGTGCCAGCAGCATATCCCAGGGGCCCCACGAGCAGTACTTC; size: .; J: TRBJ2-7; V: TRBV11-2; D: .
CDR3: CASSDEGRGGETQYF; DNA: TGTGCCAGCAGTGACGAGGGCAGGGGCGGTGAGACCCAGTACTTC; size: .; J: TRBJ2-5; V: TRBV6-5; D: .
CDR3: CSVLRVDEYEQYF; DNA: TGCAGCGTCCTCAGGGTTGATGAATACGAGCAGTACTTC; size: .; J: TRBJ2-7; V: TRBV29-1; D: .
CDR3: CSARADRRYEQYF; DNA: TGCAGTGCACGGGCCGACAGGCGGTACGAGCAGTACTTC; size: many; J: TRBJ2-7; V: TRBV20-1; D: .
CDR3: CASSQSEFGLEETQYF; DNA: TGCGCCAGCAGCCAAAGTGAGTTCGGGTTAGAAGAGACCCAGTACTTC; size: many; J: TRBJ2-5; V: TRBV4-1; D: .
CDR3: CASSRPTVRVGELFF; DNA: TGTGCCAGTAGTAGACCCACAGTCAGGGTCGGGGAGCTGTTTTTT; size: few; J: TRBJ2-2; V: TRBV19; D: .